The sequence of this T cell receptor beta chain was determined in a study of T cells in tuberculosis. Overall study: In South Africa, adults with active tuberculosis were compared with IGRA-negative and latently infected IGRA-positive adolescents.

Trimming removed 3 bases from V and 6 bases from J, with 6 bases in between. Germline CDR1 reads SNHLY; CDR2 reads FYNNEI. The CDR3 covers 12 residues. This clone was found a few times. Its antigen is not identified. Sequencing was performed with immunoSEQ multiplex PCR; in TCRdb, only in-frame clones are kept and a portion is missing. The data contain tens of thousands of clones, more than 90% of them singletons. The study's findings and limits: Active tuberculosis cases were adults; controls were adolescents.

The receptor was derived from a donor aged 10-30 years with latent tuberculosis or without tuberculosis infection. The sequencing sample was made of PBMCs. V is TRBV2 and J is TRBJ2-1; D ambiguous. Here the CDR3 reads CASSDPRNEQFF. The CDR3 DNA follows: TGTGCCAGCAGTGACCCCCGCAATGAGCAGTTCTTC.